The 15 T cell receptor beta chains below come from one sample, sequenced in a study of CD8 T cells in Susac syndrome. cDNA came from around 0.5 to 1 ug RNA primed by random hexamers. TCRdb re-called the immunoSEQ multiplex PCR reads through MiXCR, storing one row per CDR3 protein. Found here are tens of thousands of distinct CDR3 sequences, over 85% of them singletons; the top ten hold more than 0.45%. The sample comprised CD8+ T cells from PBMCs. The receptors derive from a human donor in good health.

CDR3 in amino acids: CSARGNTDTQYF. Written as DNA, the CDR3 is TGCAGTGCCAGGGGCAACACAGATACGCAGTATTTT. This chain links TRBV20-1 with TRBJ2-3; possible D gene TRBD1, 6 bases. CDR3 length: 12 amino acids. The V and J ends lost 6 bases and 2 bases respectively, with 9 bases between them. Germline V lookup: CDR1 DFQATT, CDR2 SNEGSKA (reference sequence).

This chain uses TRBV28 with TRBJ2-5; no reliable D call. Germline V gene sequence: CDR1 MDHEN, CDR2 SYDVKM. The CDR3 consists of 14 residues. Between the trimmed V and J ends, which lost 3 bases and 4 bases, there was a span of 12 bases. CDR3 region: CASSFGRLGETQYF. DNA of the CDR3: TGTGCCAGCAGTTTCGGGCGTCTGGGAGAGACCCAGTACTTC.

A few counts support this clonotype. V gene TRBV19 combines with J gene TRBJ2-7; D is tentatively TRBD1 or TRBD2 (5 bases each). Germline V gene sequence: CDR1 LNHDA, CDR2 SQIVND (reference sequence). The V and J ends lost 7 bases and 3 bases respectively, with 7 bases between them. The CDR3 spans 11 residues. The CDR3 nucleotides read TGTGCCAGTACGAGGGGCTACGAGCAGTACTTC. Translation: CASTRGYEQYF.

This chain uses TRBV27 with TRBJ2-7, with D tentatively TRBD1 (6 bases). This CDR3 has 15 amino acids. CDR1 MNHEY and CDR2 SMNVEV come from the germline V gene (reference sequence). V was trimmed by 1 base and J by 1 base, leaving 11 bases between them. The chain's CDR3 is CASSLYGRGSYEQYF. Written as DNA, the CDR3 is TGTGCCAGCAGTTTATACGGCAGGGGATCCTACGAGCAGTACTTC.

The DNA for the CDR3 is TGCAGTGCTAGGCCAGAGGGCTATGAGCAGTTCTTC. This codes for CSARPEGYEQFF. This chain uses TRBV20-1 with TRBJ2-1; tentatively, D is TRBD2 (5 bases). Germline V gene sequence: CDR1 DFQATT, CDR2 SNEGSKA (reference sequence). Trimming pared 3 bases from V and 8 bases from J, leaving 11 bases between. This CDR3 has 12 amino acids.

The V call is TRBV13, the J call TRBJ1-2; 9 bases agree with TRBD1. This CDR3 region has 14 residues. Germline V gives CDR1 PRHDT, CDR2 FYEKMQ (reference sequence). The trim removed 4 bases at V and 8 bases at J, leaving 8 bases unmatched. CDR3 loop: CASSSQQGARGYTF. CDR3 nucleotides: TGTGCCAGCAGCTCCCAACAGGGGGCTCGGGGCTACACCTTC.

The CDR3 DNA reads TGTGCCTGGGGGGACCGGGACAGACAAGAGACCCAGTACTTC. Translated, it gives CAWGDRDRQETQYF. This chain links TRBV30 with TRBJ2-5, with 7 bases fitting TRBD1. The CDR3 runs to 14 residues. Germline CDR1 reads GTSNPN; CDR2 reads SVGIG (reference sequence). J lost 2 bases, V lost 5 bases, and 8 bases had no gene match.

This chain uses TRBV28 with TRBJ2-7; D is undetermined. The CDR3 spans 13 residues. Germline V gene sequence: CDR1 MDHEN, CDR2 SYDVKM. With 2 bases removed from V and 0 bases from J, the gap between germline ends came to 5 bases. The CDR3 sequence is CASSLRYSYEQYF. The CDR3 nucleotides read TGTGCCAGCAGTTTAAGGTACTCCTACGAGCAGTACTTC.

This sequence joins TRBV11-2 and TRBJ2-5; 7 bases line up with TRBD1. The CDR3 has 14 amino acids. The V segment lost 6 bases and the J segment 3 bases; nucleotides outside the gene matches: 7. Looked up from germline, CDR1 is SGHAT and CDR2 is FQNNGV. The CDR3 sequence: CASRDSDREETQYF. The CDR3 DNA reads as TGTGCCAGCAGAGACTCCGACAGGGAAGAGACCCAGTACTTC.

The V and J genes are TRBV7-2 and TRBJ2-7; D assignment may be TRBD1 or TRBD2 (5 bases each). V was cut by 1 base and J by 2 bases, with 15 bases left in between. The CDR3 has 16 amino acids. Looked up from germline, CDR1 is SGHTA and CDR2 is FQGNSA. The CDR3 nucleotides are TGTGCCAGCAGCTTAGTTAGTTGGGGGAAACCCTACGAGCAGTACTTC. This gives the protein CASSLVSWGKPYEQYF.

The chain combines TRBV7-9 with TRBJ2-7; D is possibly TRBD2 (6 bases). Deletions cut 5 bases from V and 3 bases from J, with 20 bases between. Per germline, CDR1 SEHNR and CDR2 FQNEAQ (reference sequence). This CDR3 spans 16 amino acids. In DNA, the CDR3 is TGTGCCAGCAGCCCCATCGGACGAGCGGGCGGCTACGAGCAGTACTTC. It translates to CASSPIGRAGGYEQYF.

The chain combines TRBV3-1 with TRBJ2-2; D may be TRBD1 (6 bases). This CDR3 comprises 14 residues. Germline CDR1 and CDR2: LGHDT and YNNKEL (reference sequence). The ends were cut back, 3 bases at V and 7 bases at J, with 12 bases in the middle. DNA of the CDR3: TGTGCCAGCAGCCAGGGGACATCAGTCGGGGAGCTGTTTTTT. This gives the protein CASSQGTSVGELFF.

The chain recombines TRBV15 with TRBJ2-4; D is tentatively TRBD1 or TRBD2 (6 bases each). Germline loops: CDR1 LNHNV, CDR2 YYDKDF (reference sequence). This CDR3 comprises 13 residues. Trimming took 8 bases from V and 1 from J, leaving 9 bases between them. The DNA of the CDR3 is TGTGCCACCCAGGGGAGGGCCAAAAACATTCAGTACTTC. This gives the protein CATQGRAKNIQYF.

This clonotype was detected only once. The V and J genes are TRBV14 and TRBJ2-7, with 12 positions matching TRBD2. This CDR3 comprises 14 residues. Germline V gene data show CDR1 as SGHDN and CDR2 as FVKESK. V gave up 4 bases and J gave up 6 bases; unmatched junction bases: 4. CDR3 loop: CASSLRLAGAEQYF. The CDR3 DNA is TGTGCCAGCAGCCTCAGACTAGCGGGAGCCGAGCAGTACTTC.

The rearrangement links TRBV13 to TRBJ2-5, with D unclear. CDR1 PRHDT and CDR2 FYEKMQ come from the germline V gene (reference sequence). Trimming removed 4 bases from V and 4 bases from J, with 7 bases in between. This CDR3 has 12 residues. The CDR3 DNA follows: TGTGCCAGCAGCTGGGATGGAGAGACCCAGTACTTC. This gives the protein CASSWDGETQYF. Full variable domain (outside the CDR3, taken from reference TRBV13 and TRBJ2-5): AAGVIQSPRHLIKEKRETATLKCYPIPRHDTVYWYQQGPGQDPQFLISFYEKMQSDKGSIPDRFSAQQFSDYHSELNMSSLELGDSALYFCASSWDGETQYFGPGTRLLVL.